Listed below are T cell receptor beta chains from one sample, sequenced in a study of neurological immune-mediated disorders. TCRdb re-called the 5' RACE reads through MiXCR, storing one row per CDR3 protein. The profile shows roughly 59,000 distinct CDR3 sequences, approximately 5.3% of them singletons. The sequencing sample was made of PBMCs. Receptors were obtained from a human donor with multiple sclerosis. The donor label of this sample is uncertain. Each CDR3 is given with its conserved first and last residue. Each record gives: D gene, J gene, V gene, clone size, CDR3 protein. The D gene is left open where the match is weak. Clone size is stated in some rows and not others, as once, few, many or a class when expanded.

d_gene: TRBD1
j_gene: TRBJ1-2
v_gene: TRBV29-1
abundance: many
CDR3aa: CSVRTGAFYGYTF

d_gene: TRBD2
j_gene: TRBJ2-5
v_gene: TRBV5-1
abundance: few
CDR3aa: CASSFGTSGQETQYF

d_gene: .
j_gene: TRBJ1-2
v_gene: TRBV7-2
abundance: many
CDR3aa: CASSPPGNYGYTF

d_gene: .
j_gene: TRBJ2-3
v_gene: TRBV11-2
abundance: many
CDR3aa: CASSLRLWGDTQYF

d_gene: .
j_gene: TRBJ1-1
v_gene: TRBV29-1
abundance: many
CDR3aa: CSVEGRENTEAFF

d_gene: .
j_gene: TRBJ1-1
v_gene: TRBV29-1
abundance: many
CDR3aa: CSVDRTLLNTEAFF

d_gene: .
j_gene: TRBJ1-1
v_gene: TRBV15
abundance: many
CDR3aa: CATSRGGARAFF

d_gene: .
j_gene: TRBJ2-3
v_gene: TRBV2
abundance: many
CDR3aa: CASRTWGRGTDTQYF

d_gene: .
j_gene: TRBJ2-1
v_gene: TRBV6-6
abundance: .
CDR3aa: CASSYGFNEQFF

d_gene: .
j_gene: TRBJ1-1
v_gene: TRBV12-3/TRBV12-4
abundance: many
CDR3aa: CASSSQNTEAFF

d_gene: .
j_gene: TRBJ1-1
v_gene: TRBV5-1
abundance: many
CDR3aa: CASSLGGSGTEAFF